This is a list of T cell receptor beta chains from one sample in a study of T cells after yellow fever vaccination. A single record per CDR3 protein comes from TCRdb applying MiXCR to the 5' RACE reads. This table holds a few hundred thousand distinct CDR3 sequences, 9.5% to 15% found once. Sequencing used CD4+ T cells sorted from PBMCs, obtained 15 days after the yellow fever booster vaccination. The receptor source for this set is a man aged 18 to 30 who received the YFV17D yellow fever vaccine. Each CDR3 is given with its conserved first and last residue. D genes are given only for firm matches. The size entry is marked missing in some rows and otherwise reads once, few, many or a size class.

D gene,V gene,J gene,clone size,CDR3 protein,CDR3 DNA
-,TRBV12-3/TRBV12-4,TRBJ1-6,-,CASSLDWQGGNSPLHF,TGTGCCAGCAGTTTAGATTGGCAGGGAGGGAATTCACCCCTCCACTTT
TRBD1,TRBV25-1,TRBJ2-7,-,CASSDHGDRAYEQYF,TGTGCCAGCAGTGATCATGGGGACAGGGCCTACGAGCAGTACTTC
TRBD2,TRBV10-3,TRBJ2-3,few,CAISDSRGVDTQYF,TGTGCCATCAGTGACTCCCGGGGGGTAGATACGCAGTATTTT
TRBD1,TRBV12-3/TRBV12-4,TRBJ2-3,many,CASRPGTGSYTQYF,TGTGCCAGCAGGCCCGGGACAGGTTCATATACGCAGTATTTT
-,TRBV29-1,TRBJ1-3,-,CSVEQPGVRNTIYF,TGCAGCGTTGAACAACCGGGGGTACGAAACACCATATATTTT
TRBD2,TRBV30,TRBJ2-3,few,CAWSGGGGPTDTQYF,TGTGCCTGGAGTGGTGGCGGGGGACCCACAGATACGCAGTATTTT
TRBD2,TRBV11-2,TRBJ2-1,-,CASSLVWGGSGNEQFF,TGTGCCAGCAGCTTAGTATGGGGGGGGAGTGGTAATGAGCAGTTCTTC
-,TRBV9,TRBJ2-3,-,CASSYLRTDTQYF,TGTGCCAGCAGCTACCTCCGCACAGATACGCAGTATTTT
-,TRBV6-5,TRBJ1-2,few,CASTPADSAYGYTF,TGTGCCAGCACCCCAGCGGACAGCGCCTATGGCTACACCTTC
-,TRBV5-1,TRBJ2-3,many,CASSPDGSTDTQYF,TGCGCCAGCAGCCCGGACGGAAGCACAGATACGCAGTATTTT
-,TRBV7-2,TRBJ2-5,few,CASSLHGGGQETQYF,TGTGCCAGCAGCTTACACGGCGGCGGGCAAGAGACCCAGTACTTC
-,TRBV5-1,TRBJ2-7,many,CASKYVGSYEQYF,TGCGCCAGCAAATACGTCGGCTCCTACGAGCAGTACTTC
TRBD1,TRBV4-1,TRBJ1-1,many,CASSPRQGVRTTEMNTEAFF,TGCGCCAGCAGCCCACGGCAGGGGGTACGTACCACGGAAATGAACACTGAAGCTTTCTTT
TRBD2,TRBV7-2,TRBJ2-3,few,CASSPGAQRGTDTQYF,TGTGCCAGCAGCCCCGGGGCCCAGCGGGGGACAGATACGCAGTATTTT
-,TRBV7-2,TRBJ1-2,-,CASSLGGFRQGVSRRGYTF,TGTGCCAGCAGCTTAGGGGGTTTTAGGCAGGGAGTAAGTCGGCGTGGCTACACCTTC
TRBD1,TRBV28,TRBJ1-2,few,CASSQGATNYGYTF,TGTGCCAGCAGCCAGGGGGCGACAAACTATGGCTACACCTTC
TRBD1,TRBV4-2,TRBJ2-2,-,CASSQVYGQGATGELFF,TGTGCCAGCAGCCAAGTCTATGGACAGGGGGCCACCGGGGAGCTGTTTTTT
-,TRBV4-1,TRBJ1-3,many,CASSQAGSGNTIYF,TGCGCCAGCAGCCAAGCGGGCTCTGGAAACACCATATATTTT
TRBD2,TRBV7-2,TRBJ2-7,-,CASSPPSGGAYEQYF,TGTGCCAGCAGCCCCCCAAGCGGGGGGGCATACGAGCAGTACTTC
TRBD1,TRBV7-3,TRBJ1-1,-,CASSAHRGWLGTEAFF,TGTGCCAGCAGCGCGCACAGGGGCTGGTTGGGTACTGAAGCTTTCTTT
-,TRBV12-3/TRBV12-4,TRBJ2-3,-,CASSFRPLPDTQYF,TGTGCCAGCAGTTTTCGGCCCCTTCCAGATACGCAGTATTTT
TRBD2,TRBV6-1,TRBJ2-5,-,CASRVSGGSETQYF,TGTGCCAGCAGGGTTAGCGGGGGGTCGGAGACCCAGTACTTC
TRBD2,TRBV6-2/TRBV6-3,TRBJ2-7,many,CASGQSGGPLLRYF,TGTGCCAGCGGGCAAAGCGGGGGGCCCCTTCTGCGGTACTTC
-,TRBV6-2/TRBV6-3,TRBJ2-6,few,CASSATRTVLSGANVLTF,TGTGCCAGCAGCGCCACCCGGACAGTTCTCTCTGGGGCCAACGTCCTGACTTTC
-,TRBV18,TRBJ2-3,-,CASSKANQRAGDTQYF,TGTGCCAGCTCAAAGGCTAATCAGCGAGCCGGGGATACGCAGTATTTT
TRBD1,TRBV5-6,TRBJ1-1,few,CASSLGDRGYTEAFF,TGTGCCAGCAGCTTGGGGGACAGGGGGTACACTGAAGCTTTCTTT
TRBD1,TRBV20-1,TRBJ2-1,-,CSAPGQATQDEQFF,TGCAGTGCCCCGGGACAGGCTACGCAAGATGAGCAGTTCTTC
TRBD1,TRBV29-1,TRBJ1-5,-,CSVGQGGSSNQPQHF,TGCAGCGTTGGACAGGGGGGTTCTAGCAATCAGCCCCAGCATTTT
TRBD1,TRBV6-6,TRBJ2-1,-,CASSFGTGKFF,TGTGCCAGCAGTTTCGGGACAGGGAAGTTCTTC
TRBD1,TRBV11-3,TRBJ2-7,-,CASSLGAGGLEQYF,TGTGCCAGCAGCTTAGGGGCAGGGGGCCTCGAGCAGTACTTC
-,TRBV4-2,TRBJ2-3,-,CASSQAPNGGGTDTQYF,TGTGCCAGCAGCCAAGCCCCTAACGGGGGCGGCACAGATACGCAGTATTTT
-,TRBV7-2,TRBJ1-5,-,CASSQTGVNQPQHF,TGTGCCAGCAGCCAGACGGGGGTAAATCAGCCCCAGCATTTT
-,TRBV20-1,TRBJ2-2,few,CSAPEGSNTGELFF,TGCAGTGCACCGGAGGGGTCGAACACCGGGGAGCTGTTTTTT
TRBD2,TRBV12-3/TRBV12-4,TRBJ2-1,few,CASLTSGAIKGLFF,TGTGCCAGTTTGACTAGCGGGGCCATAAAGGGCTTGTTCTTC
TRBD2,TRBV20-1,TRBJ2-1,few,CSARDRLAGFDNEQFF,TGCAGTGCTAGAGATCGACTAGCGGGCTTTGACAATGAGCAGTTCTTC
TRBD2,TRBV6-1,TRBJ2-5,few,CASSEFSGGVSQYF,TGTGCCAGCAGTGAATTTAGCGGGGGGGTTTCCCAGTACTTC
-,TRBV7-2,TRBJ1-2,-,CASSLVGPSYGYTF,TGTGCCAGCAGCTTAGTTGGGCCCAGCTATGGCTACACCTTC
TRBD1,TRBV28,TRBJ1-4,-,CASKEGTGVEKLFF,TGTGCCAGCAAGGAGGGGACAGGGGTTGAAAAACTGTTTTTT
TRBD1,TRBV7-9,TRBJ1-4,-,CASTQGQAFNEKLFF,TGTGCCAGCACCCAAGGACAGGCATTTAATGAAAAACTGTTTTTT
TRBD1,TRBV7-6,TRBJ2-7,few,CASSTRQGDSYEQYF,TGTGCCAGCAGCACACGACAGGGGGACTCCTACGAGCAGTACTTC
-,TRBV6-2/TRBV6-3,TRBJ2-5,few,CASKGSAQETQYF,TGTGCCAGCAAGGGGAGCGCCCAAGAGACCCAGTACTTC
-,TRBV7-2,TRBJ1-6,few,CASSRQRRERVPLHF,TGTGCCAGCAGCCGCCAGAGACGTGAACGGGTACCCCTCCACTTT
-,TRBV27,TRBJ1-5,-,CASSLYGNSNQPQHF,TGTGCCAGCAGTTTATATGGGAACAGCAATCAGCCCCAGCATTTT
TRBD1,TRBV2,TRBJ1-5,few,CASSVDRVGQPQHF,TGTGCCAGCAGCGTCGACAGGGTGGGTCAGCCCCAGCATTTT
-,TRBV5-1,TRBJ2-6,-,CASSHGGTGSSGANVLTF,TGCGCCAGCAGCCACGGGGGTACAGGGAGCTCTGGGGCCAACGTCCTGACTTTC
-,TRBV6-5,TRBJ1-3,-,CASSYSAEPSGNTIYF,TGTGCCAGCAGTTACTCGGCGGAACCCTCTGGAAACACCATATATTTT
TRBD1,TRBV15,TRBJ2-6,many,CATSRDRPSGANVLTF,TGTGCCACCAGTCGGGACAGGCCCTCTGGGGCCAACGTCCTGACTTTC
-,TRBV28,TRBJ1-6,-,CASKIGRARSPLHF,TGTGCCAGCAAAATAGGACGGGCGCGTTCACCCCTCCACTTT
TRBD1,TRBV7-8,TRBJ1-2,-,CASSNQGTDYGYTF,TGTGCCAGCAGCAACCAAGGGACAGACTATGGCTACACCTTC
-,TRBV14,TRBJ1-1,few,CASSRQSANTEAFF,TGTGCCAGCAGCCGACAGTCAGCGAACACTGAAGCTTTCTTT
TRBD2,TRBV5-6,TRBJ2-5,few,CASSPRRGVQETQYF,TGTGCCAGCAGCCCCCGCCGGGGGGTCCAAGAGACCCAGTACTTC
-,TRBV27,TRBJ1-5,few,CASSLWETGQPQHF,TGTGCCAGCAGTTTATGGGAAACGGGTCAGCCCCAGCATTTT
TRBD1,TRBV6-2/TRBV6-3,TRBJ2-3,few,CASSYQGTEHTQYF,TGTGCCAGCAGTTACCAAGGGACAGAGCATACGCAGTATTTT